This paragraph covers one TCR beta chain sequence. The antigen remains undetermined. This entry is derived from a study of a mutant IDH1 vaccine in newly diagnosed glioma. Study overall: Vaccines were begun 4-6 weeks after radiotherapy alone, or with temozolomide cycles. Receipt of radiotherapy, temozolomide, or both preceded the study, and most received both. General observations from the study: Top-clonotype changes in peripheral T cells seemed unrelated to pseudoprogression.

This CDR3 is 13 amino acids long. Trimming cost V 5 bases and J 6 bases, with 14 bases left between them. In germline, CDR1 is SEHNR, CDR2 FQNEAQ (reference sequence). Here immunoSEQ multiplex PCR was the method, and the copy in TCRdb shows in-frame clones only, minus some. The table has approximately 28,000 clones, about 85% seen once; the top ten hold over 7%. This sample's time point: week 23, last vaccination. Each dose of the vaccine consisted of 300 ug of mutant IDH1 20-mer peptide, with topical imiquimod. Tumors from donors were new WHO grade 3 or 4 IDH1-mutant astrocytomas with ATRX loss. The rearrangement links TRBV7-9 to TRBJ2-7; D ambiguous. This TCR was sampled from a woman aged 18-30 years with glioma. Sequencing was performed on PBMCs, taken from a glioma patient whose treatment included an IDH1 peptide vaccine. CDR3: CASSPGIVGEQYF. The CDR3 bases are TGTGCCAGCAGCCCCGGAATAGTCGGCGAGCAGTACTTC. Based on the CDR3 plus reference TRBV7-9 and TRBJ2-7, the full variable domain is DTGVSQNPRHKITKRGQNVTFRCDPISEHNRLYWYRQTLGQGPEFLTYFQNEAQLEKSRLLSDRFSAERPKGSFSTLEIQRTEQGDSAMYLCASSPGIVGEQYFGPGTRLTVT.